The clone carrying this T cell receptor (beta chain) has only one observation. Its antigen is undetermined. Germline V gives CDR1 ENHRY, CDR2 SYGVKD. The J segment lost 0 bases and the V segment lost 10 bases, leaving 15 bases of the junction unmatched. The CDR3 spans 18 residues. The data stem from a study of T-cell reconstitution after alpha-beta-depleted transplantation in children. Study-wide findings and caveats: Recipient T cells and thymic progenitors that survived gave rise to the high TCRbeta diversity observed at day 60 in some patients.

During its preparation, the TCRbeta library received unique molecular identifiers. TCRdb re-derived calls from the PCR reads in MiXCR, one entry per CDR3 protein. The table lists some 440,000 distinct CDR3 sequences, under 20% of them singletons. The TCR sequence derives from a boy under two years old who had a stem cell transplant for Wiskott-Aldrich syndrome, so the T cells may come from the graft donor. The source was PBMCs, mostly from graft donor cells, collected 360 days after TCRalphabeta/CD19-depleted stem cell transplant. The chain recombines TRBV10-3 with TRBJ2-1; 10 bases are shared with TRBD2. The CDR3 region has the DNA TGTGCCACCCACATTGGGCTAGCGGGAGCCAGCTCCTACAATGAGCAGTTCTTC. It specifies CATHIGLAGASSYNEQFF.